This TCR beta chain was sequenced for a study of cytomegalovirus exposure and HLA in healthy donors. Findings and caveats of the study: Information on immune exposure was restricted to one variable (CMV serostatus). It was likely that a cluster of highly shared sequence variants was a sequencing artifact.

This CDR3 comprises 15 residues. The germline CDR1 and CDR2 sequences are SNHLY and FYNNEI. The germline V and J ends were trimmed by 6 bases and 7 bases, with 21 bases remaining between them. On this clone: Its cognate antigen is unknown.

60 Vbeta and 13 Jbeta primers were used in PCR. TCRdb keeps only in-frame clones here, not all; method: immunoSEQ multiplex PCR. This sample yields about 170,000 clones, of which around 62% are seen a single time; around 2.9% belongs to the top ten. Sequenced material: PBMCs. This TCR derives from a man aged 40-49 years in good health and CMV-seronegative. The chain uses TRBV2 and TRBJ2-5; D possibly corresponds to TRBD2 (6 bases). This CDR3 reads CASRLVRAGEGTQYF. CDR3 nucleotides: TGTGCCAGCAGACTCGTTAGAGCGGGCGAGGGGACCCAGTACTTC.